Shown below are 13 T cell receptor beta chains from a single sample sequenced in a study of cytomegalovirus exposure and HLA in healthy donors (dated by TCRdb to about 2017). Library method: the immunoSEQ multiplex PCR assay. For the multiplex PCR, a mixture combining 60 forward primers for TCR Vbeta segments and 13 reverse primers for TCR Jbeta segments was used. TCRdb mirrors the immuneACCESS table, restricted to in-frame sequences. Some clones are absent from its copies; in checked studies, under half trace to an unresolved V gene, and the reason for the others is unknown. In this sample the table shows roughly 190,000 clones, more than 75% of which occur a single time. The top ten clones comprise around 0.8% of the sample. Sequenced: PBMCs. These receptors were collected from a woman aged 18-29 years in good health and CMV-seronegative.

The gene calls are TRBV30 and TRBJ2-7; no reliable D call. V was pared by 5 bases and J by 1 base, with 6 bases between. The CDR3 totals 11 residues. Per germline, CDR1 GTSNPN and CDR2 SVGIG (reference sequence). CDR3 in amino acids: CAWSMSYEQYF. The CDR3 nucleotides are TGTGCCTGGTCCATGTCCTACGAGCAGTACTTC.

The chain combines TRBV28 with TRBJ1-5; maybe TRBD1 (5 bases). Germline V lookup: CDR1 MDHEN, CDR2 SYDVKM. The CDR3 totals 14 residues. V lost 6 bases and J lost 5, with 14 bases in between. CDR3 residues: CASSQPGGYQPQHF. CDR3 nucleotide sequence: TGTGCCAGCAGCCAGCCCGGGGGTTATCAGCCCCAGCATTTT.

V usage is TRBV19 and J usage is TRBJ1-5; D gene unclear. With 3 bases removed from V and 4 bases from J, the gap between germline ends came to 7 bases. The germline V gene has CDR1 LNHDA and CDR2 SQIVND (reference sequence). This CDR3 contains 13 residues. CDR3: CASSMSGNQPQHF. CDR3 nucleotides: TGTGCCAGTAGTATGTCGGGGAATCAGCCCCAGCATTTT. Looking up the rest from reference TRBV19 and TRBJ1-5 gives the full variable domain: DGGITQSPKYLFRKEGQNVTLSCEQNLNHDAMYWYRQDPGQGLRLIYYSQIVNDFQKGDIAEGYSVSREKKESFPLTVTSAQKNPTAFYLCASSMSGNQPQHFGDGTRLSIL.

The chain has TRBV5-1 and TRBJ2-7, with 7 bases that match TRBD2. V lost 0 bases, J lost 2 bases, and 5 bases stayed unmatched. Germline lookup yields CDR1 SGHRS and CDR2 YFSETQ. The CDR3 sequence is 15 residues long. The CDR3 DNA reads TGCGCCAGCAGCTTGGTGCCCGGACTAGCCTACGAGCAGTACTTC. Amino acid sequence: CASSLVPGLAYEQYF.

The chain carries TRBV15 and TRBJ1-1; no definite D call. The CDR3 spans 14 residues. In germline, CDR1 is LNHNV, CDR2 YYDKDF (reference sequence). Deletions cut 5 bases from V and 1 base from J, with 11 bases between. In DNA form, the CDR3 reads TGTGCCACCAGCGACCTGAGGTCGAACACTGAAGCTTTCTTT. The encoded protein is CATSDLRSNTEAFF.

The chain employs TRBV7-9 and TRBJ2-3; TRBD1 aligns across 7 bases. This CDR3 comprises 14 residues. Per germline, CDR1 SEHNR and CDR2 FQNEAQ (reference sequence). Losses at the gene ends were 5 bases for V and 5 bases for J; bases not matched to a gene: 7. CDR3 residues: CASSGTTGRDTQYF. DNA for the CDR3: TGTGCCAGCAGCGGAACGACAGGGCGAGATACGCAGTATTTT.

The chain uses TRBV9 and TRBJ2-4; D might be TRBD2 (5 bases). Looked up from germline, CDR1 is SGDLS and CDR2 is YYNGEE. Deletions cut 0 bases from V and 8 bases from J, with 15 bases between. The CDR3 is 15 amino acids. CDR3 coding DNA: TGTGCCAGCAGCGTAGGAGGGAGACCCGCGGACATTCAGTACTTC. Its protein is CASSVGGRPADIQYF.

The rearrangement uses TRBV6-1 and TRBJ1-6, with D hard to call. The V end lost 2 bases, the J end lost 0 bases, and 14 bases lay between the germline ends. CDR3 length equals 18 residues. CDR1 MNHNS and CDR2 SASEGT come from the germline V gene. CDR3 nucleotides: TGTGCCAGCAGTGAATTTCCTGGAGATAGCTCCTATAATTCACCCCTCCACTTT. This encodes CASSEFPGDSSYNSPLHF.

The table lists this clone with a few counts. The chain joins TRBV6-6 to TRBJ1-4, with D perhaps TRBD1 (5 bases). This CDR3 is built from 11 residues. V was cut by 7 bases and J by 8 bases, with 8 bases left in between. Germline V gene sequence: CDR1 MNHNY, CDR2 SVGAGI (reference sequence). Written as DNA, the CDR3 is TGTGCCAGCACTGGGGCGGAAAAACTGTTTTTT. Amino acids: CASTGAEKLFF.

The chain has TRBV15 and TRBJ2-1; TRBD2 is a possible D gene (7 bases). Germline assignment: CDR1 LNHNV and CDR2 YYDKDF (reference sequence). This CDR3 spans 13 amino acids. V was shortened by 9 bases and J by 7 bases, with 16 bases between the two germline ends. The CDR3 sequence is CATAGGPWNEQFF. CDR3 nucleotides: TGTGCCACGGCCGGGGGGCCCTGGAATGAGCAGTTCTTC.

The J gene is TRBJ1-3, the V gene TRBV6-1, with D possibly TRBD1 on 6 matching bases. Germline CDR1 and CDR2: MNHNS and SASEGT. The CDR3 has 13 residues. V lost 10 bases and J lost 5, with 15 bases in between. The CDR3 here is CATDYRVRNTIYF. For the CDR3, the DNA is TGTGCCACCGACTACAGGGTGAGAAACACCATATATTTT.

The J gene is TRBJ1-5, the V gene TRBV7-9; D uncertain. The germline V and J ends were trimmed by 5 bases and 7 bases, with 18 bases remaining between them. The germline V gene encodes CDR1 SEHNR and CDR2 FQNEAQ (reference sequence). The CDR3 has 15 residues. Here the CDR3 DNA reads TGTGCCAGCAGCGCAGACGGCAGTGCAGGACAGCCCCAGCATTTT. Its protein product is CASSADGSAGQPQHF.

The chain recombines TRBV7-9 with TRBJ1-4, with 8 bases lining up with TRBD1. Germline V lookup: CDR1 SEHNR, CDR2 FQNEAQ (reference sequence). V trimming: 1 base; J trimming: 8 bases; junction bases outside the gene matches: 6. This CDR3 has 15 amino acids. The CDR3 loop reads CASSLDGQGREKLFF. DNA for the CDR3: TGTGCCAGCAGCTTAGACGGACAGGGACGGGAAAAACTGTTTTTT.